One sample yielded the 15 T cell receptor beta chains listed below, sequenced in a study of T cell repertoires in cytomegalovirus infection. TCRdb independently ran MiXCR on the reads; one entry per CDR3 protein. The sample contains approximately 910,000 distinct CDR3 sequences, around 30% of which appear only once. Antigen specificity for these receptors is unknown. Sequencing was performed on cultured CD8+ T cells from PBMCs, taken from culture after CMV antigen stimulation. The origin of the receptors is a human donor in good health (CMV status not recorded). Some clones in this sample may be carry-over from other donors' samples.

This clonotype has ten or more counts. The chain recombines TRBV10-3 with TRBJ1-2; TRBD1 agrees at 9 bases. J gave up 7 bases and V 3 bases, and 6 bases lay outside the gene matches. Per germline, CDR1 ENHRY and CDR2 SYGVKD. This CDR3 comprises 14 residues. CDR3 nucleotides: TGTGCCATCAGTGACCCGGGACAGGGACGTGGCTACACCTTC. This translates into CAISDPGQGRGYTF.

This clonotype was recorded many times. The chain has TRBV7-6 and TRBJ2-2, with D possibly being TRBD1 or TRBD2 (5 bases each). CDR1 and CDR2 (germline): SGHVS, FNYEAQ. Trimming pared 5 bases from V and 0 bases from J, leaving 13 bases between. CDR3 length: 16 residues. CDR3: CASSDRGYANTGELFF. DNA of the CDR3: TGTGCCAGCAGCGACCGGGGCTACGCGAACACCGGGGAGCTGTTTTTT.

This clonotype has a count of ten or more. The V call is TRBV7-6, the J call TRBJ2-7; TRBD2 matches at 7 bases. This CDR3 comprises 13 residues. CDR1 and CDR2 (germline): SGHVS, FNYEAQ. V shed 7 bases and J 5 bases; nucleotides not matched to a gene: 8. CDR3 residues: CASTPTGRNEQYF. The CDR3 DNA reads TGTGCCAGCACCCCCACCGGGAGGAACGAGCAGTACTTC.

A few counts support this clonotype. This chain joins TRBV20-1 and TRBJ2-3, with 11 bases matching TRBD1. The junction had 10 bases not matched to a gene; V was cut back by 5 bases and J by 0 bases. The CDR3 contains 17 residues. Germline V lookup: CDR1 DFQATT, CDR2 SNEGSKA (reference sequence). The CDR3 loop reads CSARTGGVIVSTDTQYF. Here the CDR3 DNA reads TGCAGTGCTCGGACAGGGGGCGTCATCGTAAGCACAGATACGCAGTATTTT.

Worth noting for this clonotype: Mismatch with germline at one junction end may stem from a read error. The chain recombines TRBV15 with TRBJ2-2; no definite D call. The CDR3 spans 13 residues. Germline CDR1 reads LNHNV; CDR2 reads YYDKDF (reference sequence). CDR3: CATRRAGAGELFF. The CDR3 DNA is TGTGCCACCCGCAGAGCTGGGGCCGGGGAGCTGTTTTTT.

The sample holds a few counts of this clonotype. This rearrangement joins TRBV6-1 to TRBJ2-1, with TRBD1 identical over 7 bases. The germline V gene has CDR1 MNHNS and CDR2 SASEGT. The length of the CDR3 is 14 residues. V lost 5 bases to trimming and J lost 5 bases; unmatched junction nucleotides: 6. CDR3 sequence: CASSRSGTDNEQFF. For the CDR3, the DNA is TGTGCCAGCAGTAGATCCGGGACAGACAATGAGCAGTTCTTC.

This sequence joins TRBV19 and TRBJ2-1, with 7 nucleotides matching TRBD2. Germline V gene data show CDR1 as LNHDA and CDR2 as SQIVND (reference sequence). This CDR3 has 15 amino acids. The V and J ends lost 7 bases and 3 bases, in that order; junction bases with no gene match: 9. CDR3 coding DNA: TGTGCCAGTACCGCAAGCGGGGACCTCTACAATGAGCAGTTCTTC. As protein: CASTASGDLYNEQFF.

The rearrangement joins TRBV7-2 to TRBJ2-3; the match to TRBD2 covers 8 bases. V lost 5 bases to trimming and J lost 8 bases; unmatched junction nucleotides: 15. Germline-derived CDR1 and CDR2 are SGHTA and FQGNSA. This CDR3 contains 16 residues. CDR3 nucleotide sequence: TGTGCCAGCAGCCCGGGACTAGTGGGGGGGCCCGGTACGCAGTATTTT. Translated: CASSPGLVGGPGTQYF.

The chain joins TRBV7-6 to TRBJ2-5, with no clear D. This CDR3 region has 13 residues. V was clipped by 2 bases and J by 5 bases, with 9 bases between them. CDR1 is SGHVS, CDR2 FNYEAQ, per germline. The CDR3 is CASSLSLIETQYF. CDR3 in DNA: TGTGCCAGCAGCTTAAGTCTGATTGAGACCCAGTACTTC. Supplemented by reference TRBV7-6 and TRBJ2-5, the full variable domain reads GAGVSQSPRYKVTKRGQDVALRCDPISGHVSLYWYRQALGQGPEFLTYFNYEAQQDKSGLPNDRFSAERPEGSISTLTIQRTEQRDSAMYRCASSLSLIETQYFGPGTRLLVL.

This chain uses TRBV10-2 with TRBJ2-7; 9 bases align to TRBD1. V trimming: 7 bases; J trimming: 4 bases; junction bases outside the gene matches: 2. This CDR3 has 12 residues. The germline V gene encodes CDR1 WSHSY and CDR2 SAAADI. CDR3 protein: CASKTGGYEQYF. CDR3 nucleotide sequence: TGCGCCAGCAAGACAGGGGGGTACGAGCAGTACTTC.

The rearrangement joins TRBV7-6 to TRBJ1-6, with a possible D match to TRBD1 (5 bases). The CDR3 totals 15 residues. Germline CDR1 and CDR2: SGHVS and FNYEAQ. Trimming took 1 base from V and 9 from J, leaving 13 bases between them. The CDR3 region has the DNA TGTGCCAGCAGCTTAGATTGGGCAAGGGGTTCACCCCTCCACTTT. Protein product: CASSLDWARGSPLHF.

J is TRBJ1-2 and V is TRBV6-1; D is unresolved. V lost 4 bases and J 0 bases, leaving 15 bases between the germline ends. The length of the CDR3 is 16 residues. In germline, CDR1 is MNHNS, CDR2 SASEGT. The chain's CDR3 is CASSGVSSEANYGYTF. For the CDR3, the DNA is TGTGCCAGCAGTGGGGTCAGTTCCGAAGCTAACTATGGCTACACCTTC.

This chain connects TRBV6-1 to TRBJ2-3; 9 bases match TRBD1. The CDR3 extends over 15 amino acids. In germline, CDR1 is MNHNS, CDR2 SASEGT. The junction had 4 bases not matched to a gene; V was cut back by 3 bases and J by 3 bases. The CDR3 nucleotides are TGTGCCAGCAGTGAGGTTGGACAGGGGACAGATACGCAGTATTTT. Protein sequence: CASSEVGQGTDTQYF.

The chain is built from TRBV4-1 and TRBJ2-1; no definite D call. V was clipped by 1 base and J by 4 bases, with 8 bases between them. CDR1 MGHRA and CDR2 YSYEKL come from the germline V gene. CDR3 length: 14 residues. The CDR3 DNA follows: TGCGCCAGCAGCCAAGGGGCAGATTACAATGAGCAGTTCTTC. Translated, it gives CASSQGADYNEQFF.

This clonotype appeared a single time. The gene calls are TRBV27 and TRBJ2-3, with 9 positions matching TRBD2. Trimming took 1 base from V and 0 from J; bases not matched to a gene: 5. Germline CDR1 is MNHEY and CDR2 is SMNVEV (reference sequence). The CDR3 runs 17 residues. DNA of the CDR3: TGTGCCAGCAGTTTATGGGTGCGGGGGGGTAGCACAGATACGCAGTATTTT. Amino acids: CASSLWVRGGSTDTQYF.